This T cell receptor beta chain stems from a study of blood T cell repertoires in COVID-19. Original methodology: Estimates of nucleated cell counts were drawn from the amplification of reference gene primers. Measured with immunoSEQ multiplex PCR; TCRdb has only the in-frame clones, and not every one. V and J calls plus clone size are reproduced from that table; the DNA served to infer D and trimming. The sample includes 350,000 or so clones, 88% of them seen just once. The CDR3 is made up of 18 amino acids. Germline V lookup: CDR1 MNHEY, CDR2 SMNVEV (reference sequence). The J segment lost 2 bases and the V segment lost 2 bases, leaving 7 bases of the junction unmatched.

Sample: PBMCs or T cells enriched from blood (not recorded which). The source is a woman aged 30 to 39 who had been exposed to COVID-19. The V gene is TRBV27, the J gene TRBJ2-6; 9 bases line up with TRBD2. The DNA of the CDR3 is TGTGCCAGCAGTTTAGTGTCTAGCGGGATTCCTGGGGCCAACGTCCTGACTTTC. This sequence encodes CASSLVSSGIPGANVLTF.